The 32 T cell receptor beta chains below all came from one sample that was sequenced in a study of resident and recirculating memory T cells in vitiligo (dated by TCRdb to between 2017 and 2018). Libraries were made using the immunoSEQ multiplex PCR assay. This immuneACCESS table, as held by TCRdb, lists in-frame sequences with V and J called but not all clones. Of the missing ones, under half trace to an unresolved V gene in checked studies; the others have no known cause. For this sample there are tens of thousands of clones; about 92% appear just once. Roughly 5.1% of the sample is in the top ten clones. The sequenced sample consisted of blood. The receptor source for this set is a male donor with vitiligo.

The CDR3 spells CASSLTGERDEQFF. CDR3 sequence (DNA): TGTGCCAGCAGCTTAACAGGGGAGAGGGATGAGCAGTTCTTC. J is TRBJ2-1 and V is TRBV7-9; 7 bases agree with TRBD1. The V and J ends lost 2 bases and 8 bases, in that order; junction bases with no gene match: 6. CDR1 and CDR2 from the germline V gene are SEHNR and FQNEAQ (reference sequence). CDR3 length equals 14 residues.

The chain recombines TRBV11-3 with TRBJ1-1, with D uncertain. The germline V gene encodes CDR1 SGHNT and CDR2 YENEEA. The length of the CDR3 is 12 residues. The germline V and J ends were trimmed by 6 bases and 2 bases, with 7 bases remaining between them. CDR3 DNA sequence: TGTGCCAGCAGTTCTCGTAACACTGAAGCTTTCTTT. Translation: CASSSRNTEAFF.

In nucleotides, the CDR3 is TGTGCCAGCAGCCTCGGGACAGCCTCTAACTATGGCTACACCTTC. Translated: CASSLGTASNYGYTF. This chain connects TRBV28 to TRBJ1-2; 7 bases agree with TRBD1. Germline CDR1 reads MDHEN; CDR2 reads SYDVKM. The CDR3 has 15 residues. V lost 6 bases, J lost 0 bases, and 7 bases stayed unmatched.

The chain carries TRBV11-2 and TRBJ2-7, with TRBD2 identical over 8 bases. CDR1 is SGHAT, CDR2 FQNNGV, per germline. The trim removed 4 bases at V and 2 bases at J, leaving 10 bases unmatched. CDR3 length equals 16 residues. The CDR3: CASSSPPGGPPYEQYF. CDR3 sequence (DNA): TGTGCCAGCAGCTCCCCCCCGGGAGGGCCTCCCTACGAGCAGTACTTC.

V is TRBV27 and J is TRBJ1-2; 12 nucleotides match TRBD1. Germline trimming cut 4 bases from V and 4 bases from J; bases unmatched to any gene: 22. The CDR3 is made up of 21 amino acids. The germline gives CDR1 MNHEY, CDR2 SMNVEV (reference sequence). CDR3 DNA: TGTGCCAGCAGTTCGCTCCGACTTTATGGGACAGGGGGCAAGTGGGGCTATGGCTACACCTTC. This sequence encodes CASSSLRLYGTGGKWGYGYTF.

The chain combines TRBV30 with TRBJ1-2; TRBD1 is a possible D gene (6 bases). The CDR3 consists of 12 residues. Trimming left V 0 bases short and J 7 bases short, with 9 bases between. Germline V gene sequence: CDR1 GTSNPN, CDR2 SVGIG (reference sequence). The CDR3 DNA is TGTGCCTGGAGTGTACAGGGAGCTGGCTACACCTTC. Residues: CAWSVQGAGYTF. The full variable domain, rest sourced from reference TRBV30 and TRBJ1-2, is SQTIHQWPATLVQPVGSPLSLECTVEGTSNPNLYWYRQAAGRGLQLLFYSVGIGQISSEVPQNLSASRPQDRQFILSSKKLLLSDSGFYLCAWSVQGAGYTFGSGTRLTVV.

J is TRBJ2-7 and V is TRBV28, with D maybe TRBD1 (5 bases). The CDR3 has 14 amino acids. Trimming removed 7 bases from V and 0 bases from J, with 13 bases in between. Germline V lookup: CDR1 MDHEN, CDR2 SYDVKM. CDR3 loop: CASISQESSYEQYF. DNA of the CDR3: TGTGCCAGCATTTCACAGGAAAGCTCCTACGAGCAGTACTTC.

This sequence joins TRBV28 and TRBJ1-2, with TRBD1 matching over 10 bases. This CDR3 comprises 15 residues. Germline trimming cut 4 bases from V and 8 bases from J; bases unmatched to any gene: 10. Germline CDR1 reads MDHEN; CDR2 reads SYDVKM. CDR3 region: CASSSAGQGVGGYTF. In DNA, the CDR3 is TGTGCCAGCAGTTCCGCCGGACAGGGGGTCGGGGGCTACACCTTC.

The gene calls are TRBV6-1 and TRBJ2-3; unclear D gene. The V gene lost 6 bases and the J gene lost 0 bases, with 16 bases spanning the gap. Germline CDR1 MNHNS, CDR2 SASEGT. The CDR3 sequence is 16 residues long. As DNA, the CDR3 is TGTGCCAGCAGCGAAATCGGCGGTCCTAGCACAGATACGCAGTATTTT. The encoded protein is CASSEIGGPSTDTQYF.

CDR3 bases: TGTGCCAGCAGTACTAGCGCGGGGAGGGAGCAGTACTTC. It encodes CASSTSAGREQYF. The chain combines TRBV27 with TRBJ2-7, with 7 bases aligning to TRBD2. V gave up 5 bases and J gave up 7 bases; unmatched junction bases: 8. From germline, CDR1 is MNHEY and CDR2 SMNVEV (reference sequence). This CDR3 is 13 amino acids long.

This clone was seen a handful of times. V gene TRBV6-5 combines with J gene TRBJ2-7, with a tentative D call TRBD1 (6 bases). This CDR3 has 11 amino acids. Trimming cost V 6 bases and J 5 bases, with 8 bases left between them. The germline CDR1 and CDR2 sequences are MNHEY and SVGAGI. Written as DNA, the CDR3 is TGTGCCAGCAGCAGGGGCCACGAGCAGTACTTC. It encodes CASSRGHEQYF.

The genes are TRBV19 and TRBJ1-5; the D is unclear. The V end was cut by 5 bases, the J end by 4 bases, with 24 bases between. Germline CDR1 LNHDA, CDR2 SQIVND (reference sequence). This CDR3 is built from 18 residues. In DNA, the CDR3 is TGTGCCAGTAGTTGGGCCCCGGGCGGGTATAGCGGAAATCAGCCCCAGCATTTT. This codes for CASSWAPGGYSGNQPQHF.

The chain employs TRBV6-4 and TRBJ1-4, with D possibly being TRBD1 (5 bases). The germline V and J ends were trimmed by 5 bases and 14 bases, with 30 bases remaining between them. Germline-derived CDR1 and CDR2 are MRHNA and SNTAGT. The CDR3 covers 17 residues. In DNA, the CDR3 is TGTGCCAGCAGTTCAACATACGGGACTCTCGAGGTAGTTGGTCTGTTTTTT. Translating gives CASSSTYGTLEVVGLFF.

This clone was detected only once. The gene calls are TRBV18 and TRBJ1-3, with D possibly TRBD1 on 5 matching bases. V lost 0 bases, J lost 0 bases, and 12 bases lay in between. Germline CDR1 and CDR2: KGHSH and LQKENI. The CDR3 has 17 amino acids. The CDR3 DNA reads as TGTGCCAGCTCACCACCCCCGGGGACTCACTCTGGAAACACCATATATTTT. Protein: CASSPPPGTHSGNTIYF.

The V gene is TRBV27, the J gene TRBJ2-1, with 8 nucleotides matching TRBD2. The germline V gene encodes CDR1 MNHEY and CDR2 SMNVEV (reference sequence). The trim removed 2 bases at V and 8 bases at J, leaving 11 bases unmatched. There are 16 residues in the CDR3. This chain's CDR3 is CASSLIRLAGRYEQFF. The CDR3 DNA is TGTGCCAGCAGTTTAATCCGGCTAGCGGGCAGGTATGAGCAGTTCTTC.

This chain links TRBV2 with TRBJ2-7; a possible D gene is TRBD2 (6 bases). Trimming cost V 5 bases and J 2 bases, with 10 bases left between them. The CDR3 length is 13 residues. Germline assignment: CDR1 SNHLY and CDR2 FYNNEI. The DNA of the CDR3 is TGTGCCAGCAGTCCGGGAGACCCCTACGAGCAGTACTTC. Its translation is CASSPGDPYEQYF.

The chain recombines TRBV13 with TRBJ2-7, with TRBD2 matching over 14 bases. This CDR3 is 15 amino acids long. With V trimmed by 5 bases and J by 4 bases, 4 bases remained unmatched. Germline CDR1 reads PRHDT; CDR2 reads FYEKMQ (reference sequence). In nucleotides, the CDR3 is TGTGCCAGCAGCCCCGGGACTAGCGGGAGTTACGAGCAGTACTTC. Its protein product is CASSPGTSGSYEQYF.

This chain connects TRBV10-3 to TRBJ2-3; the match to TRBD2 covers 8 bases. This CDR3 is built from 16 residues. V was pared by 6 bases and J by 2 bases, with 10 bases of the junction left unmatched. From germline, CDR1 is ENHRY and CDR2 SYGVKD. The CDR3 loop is CAISPALLAATDTQYF. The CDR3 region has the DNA TGTGCCATCAGCCCAGCTTTACTAGCGGCCACAGATACGCAGTATTTT.

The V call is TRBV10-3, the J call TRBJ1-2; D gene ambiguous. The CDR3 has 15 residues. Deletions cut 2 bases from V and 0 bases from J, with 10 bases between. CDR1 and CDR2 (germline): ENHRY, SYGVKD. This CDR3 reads CAISEGVQANYGYTF. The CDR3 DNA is TGTGCCATCAGTGAGGGCGTCCAGGCTAACTATGGCTACACCTTC.

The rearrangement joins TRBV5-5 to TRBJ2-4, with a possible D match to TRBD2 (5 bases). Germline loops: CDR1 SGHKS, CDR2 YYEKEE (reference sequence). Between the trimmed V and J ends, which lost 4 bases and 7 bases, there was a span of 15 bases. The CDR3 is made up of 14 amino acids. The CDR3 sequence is CASSPDWALNIQYF. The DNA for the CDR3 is TGTGCCAGCAGCCCGGACTGGGCATTGAACATTCAGTACTTC.

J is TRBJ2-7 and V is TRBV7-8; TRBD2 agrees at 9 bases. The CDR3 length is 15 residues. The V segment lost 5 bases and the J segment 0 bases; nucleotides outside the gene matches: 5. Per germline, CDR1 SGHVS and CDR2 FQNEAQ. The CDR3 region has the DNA TGTGCCAGCAGCCCTAGCGGGACAAGCTCCTACGAGCAGTACTTC. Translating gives CASSPSGTSSYEQYF.

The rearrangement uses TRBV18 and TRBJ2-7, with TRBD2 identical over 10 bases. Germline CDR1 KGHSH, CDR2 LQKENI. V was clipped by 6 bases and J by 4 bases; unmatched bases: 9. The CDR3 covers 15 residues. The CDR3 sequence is CASSFGTSALYEQYF. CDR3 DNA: TGTGCCAGCTCTTTTGGGACTAGCGCCCTGTACGAGCAGTACTTC.

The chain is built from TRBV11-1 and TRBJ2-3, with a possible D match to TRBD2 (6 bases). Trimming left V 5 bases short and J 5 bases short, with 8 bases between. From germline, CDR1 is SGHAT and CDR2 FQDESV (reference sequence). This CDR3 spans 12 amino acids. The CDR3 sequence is CASSPRGDTQYF. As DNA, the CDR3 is TGTGCCAGCAGCCCGCGGGGAGATACGCAGTATTTT.

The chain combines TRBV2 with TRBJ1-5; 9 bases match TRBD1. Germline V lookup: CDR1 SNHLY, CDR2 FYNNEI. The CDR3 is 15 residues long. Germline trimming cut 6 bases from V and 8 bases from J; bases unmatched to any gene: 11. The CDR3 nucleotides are TGTGCCAGCAGCCCTATGGGGACAGGGTTAAAGCCCCAGCATTTT. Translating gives CASSPMGTGLKPQHF.

Here the CDR3 reads CASSPPIAGTEAFF. The CDR3 coding sequence is TGTGCCAGCTCACCCCCAATCGCAGGGACTGAAGCTTTCTTT. This chain joins TRBV18 and TRBJ1-1, with D possibly being TRBD1 (5 bases). The CDR3 extends over 14 amino acids. The germline CDR1 and CDR2 sequences are KGHSH and LQKENI. V lost 3 bases to trimming and J lost 5 bases, with 13 bases between them.

CDR3 sequence (DNA): TGTGCCAGCAGCTTAATCGGAGATACGCAGTATTTT. Protein: CASSLIGDTQYF. The gene calls are TRBV7-2 and TRBJ2-3; D gene ambiguous. The CDR3 is made up of 12 amino acids. Trimming shortened V by 2 bases and J by 5 bases, and 5 bases separated the two germline ends. Germline CDR1 SGHTA, CDR2 FQGNSA.

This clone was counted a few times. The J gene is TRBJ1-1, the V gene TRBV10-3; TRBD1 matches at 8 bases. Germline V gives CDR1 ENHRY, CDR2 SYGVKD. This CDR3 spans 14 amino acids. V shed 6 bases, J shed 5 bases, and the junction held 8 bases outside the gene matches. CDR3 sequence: CAIRSTGDGTEAFF. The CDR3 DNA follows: TGTGCCATCAGATCGACAGGGGATGGTACTGAAGCTTTCTTT.

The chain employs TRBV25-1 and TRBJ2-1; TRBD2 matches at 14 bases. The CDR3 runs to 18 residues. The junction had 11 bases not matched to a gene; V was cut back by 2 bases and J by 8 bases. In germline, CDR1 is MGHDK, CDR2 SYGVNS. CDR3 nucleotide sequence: TGTGCCAGCAGTGAACATTTAGGGACTAGCGGGAGTATCGATGAGCAGTTCTTC. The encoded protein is CASSEHLGTSGSIDEQFF.

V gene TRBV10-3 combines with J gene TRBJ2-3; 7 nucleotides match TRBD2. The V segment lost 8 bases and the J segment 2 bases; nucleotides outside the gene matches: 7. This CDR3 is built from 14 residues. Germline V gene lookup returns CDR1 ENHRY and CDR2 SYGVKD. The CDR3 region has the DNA TGTGCCATCGGCTGGGAGGGATCCACAGATACGCAGTATTTT. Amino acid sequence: CAIGWEGSTDTQYF.

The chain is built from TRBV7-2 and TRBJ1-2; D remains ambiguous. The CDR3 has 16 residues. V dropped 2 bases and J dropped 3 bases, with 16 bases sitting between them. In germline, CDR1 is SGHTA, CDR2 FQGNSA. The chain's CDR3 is CASSLTALEGYYGYTF. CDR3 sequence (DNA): TGTGCCAGCAGCTTAACGGCTTTGGAGGGTTACTATGGCTACACCTTC.

CDR3 DNA sequence: TGTGCCAGCATTGCGGACAGGGGGCGGAACGAGCAGTACTTC. Translating gives CASIADRGRNEQYF. J is TRBJ2-7 and V is TRBV11-2, with 11 bases fitting TRBD1. V shed 7 bases, J shed 5 bases, and the junction held 7 bases outside the gene matches. The CDR3 covers 14 residues. CDR1 is SGHAT and CDR2 is FQNNGV in the germline V gene.

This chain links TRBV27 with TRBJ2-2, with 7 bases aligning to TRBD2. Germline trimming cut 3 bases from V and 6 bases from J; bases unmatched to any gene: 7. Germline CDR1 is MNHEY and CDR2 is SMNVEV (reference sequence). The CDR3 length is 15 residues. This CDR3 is CASSFGGRVAGELFF. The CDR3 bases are TGTGCCAGCAGTTTTGGCGGGAGAGTAGCCGGGGAGCTGTTTTTT.